What follows are 19 T cell receptor beta chains derived from one specimen sequenced in a study of human T cells and chemical hapten exposure. Documented time point: patch test 1, 2 weeks after DPC sensitization. Treatment in this sample: therapeutic diphenylcyclopropenone sensitization with weekly scalp DPC. TCRdb re-derived calls from the RACE reads in MiXCR, one entry per CDR3 protein. In the table there are over 45,000 distinct CDR3 sequences, about 9.3% of which are singletons. The material was whole blood, obtained in connection with sensitization to the hapten diphenylcyclopropenone (DPC). The source is a woman between 40 and 50 years old with alopecia areata. Some clones in this sample may be carry-over from other donors' samples.

The V call is TRBV7-2, the J call TRBJ2-1; TRBD2 aligns across 9 bases. Germline V lookup: CDR1 SGHTA, CDR2 FQGNSA. V dropped 4 bases and J dropped 6; count of bases not matched to a gene: 7. CDR3 length equals 15 residues. CDR3 in amino acids: CASSSKTSGANEQFF. CDR3 bases: TGTGCCAGCAGCTCTAAGACTAGCGGAGCCAATGAGCAGTTCTTC.

In its sample, this clonotype was seen many times. The CDR3 nucleotides are TGTGCCAGCAGCCCTAGGCGGACTAGCGGGGCCTACGAGCAGTACTTC. It yields the protein CASSPRRTSGAYEQYF. The J gene is TRBJ2-7, the V gene TRBV4-2; TRBD2 matches at 12 bases. CDR3 length: 16 residues. Germline CDR1 is LGHNA and CDR2 is YNFKEQ. V trimming: 4 bases; J trimming: 2 bases; junction bases outside the gene matches: 6.

This clonotype was recorded many times. V is TRBV2 and J is TRBJ2-3; D possibly corresponds to TRBD1 (6 bases). The CDR3 has 15 amino acids. Germline CDR1 is SNHLY and CDR2 is FYNNEI. The V and J ends lost 3 bases and 0 bases respectively, with 10 bases between them. For the CDR3, the DNA is TGTGCCAGCAGTGAGGGGACATCTAGCACAGATACGCAGTATTTT. Translated, it gives CASSEGTSSTDTQYF.

Ten or more counts support this clonotype. This rearrangement joins TRBV28 to TRBJ2-1, with TRBD1 matching over 10 bases. Germline loops: CDR1 MDHEN, CDR2 SYDVKM. The CDR3 covers 15 residues. V dropped 4 bases and J dropped 9; count of bases not matched to a gene: 9. In DNA, the CDR3 is TGTGCCAGCAGTTCCCGGGACAGGGGTGACTCTGAGCAGTTCTTC. The encoded protein is CASSSRDRGDSEQFF.

The rearrangement joins TRBV6-4 to TRBJ2-1, with 11 nucleotides matching TRBD1. CDR1 is MRHNA and CDR2 is SNTAGT in the germline V gene. The CDR3 spans 15 residues. After removal of 2 bases from V and 8 bases from J, the junction contained 5 bases not matched to a gene. This CDR3 reads CASSDGDRGKDEQFF. CDR3 DNA sequence: TGTGCCAGCAGTGACGGGGACAGGGGGAAGGATGAGCAGTTCTTC.

This clonotype was seen a few times. V gene TRBV6-1 combines with J gene TRBJ2-3, with a possible D match to TRBD2 (6 bases). CDR1 and CDR2 from the germline V gene are MNHNS and SASEGT. There are 19 residues in the CDR3. V gave up 0 bases and J gave up 3 bases, with 22 bases separating them. The CDR3 spells CASSEAGTGVSSRTDTQYF. CDR3 coding DNA: TGTGCCAGCAGTGAAGCGGGGACGGGGGTGAGTTCGCGAACAGATACGCAGTATTTT.

This clonotype was counted ten times or more. The V gene is TRBV6-6, the J gene TRBJ1-5; the D gene is possibly TRBD1 (5 bases). The CDR3 length is 15 residues. Trimming cost V 3 bases and J 9 bases, with 18 bases left between them. CDR1 MNHNY and CDR2 SVGAGI come from the germline V gene (reference sequence). CDR3 bases: TGTGCCAGCAGTTATGAGGCGGGGGGTCGTCTGCCCCAGCATTTT. Translated, it gives CASSYEAGGRLPQHF.

The chain has TRBV7-9 and TRBJ2-1, with D possibly TRBD2 on 6 matching bases. Per germline, CDR1 SEHNR and CDR2 FQNEAQ (reference sequence). Trimming removed 1 base at V and 3 bases at J, with 10 bases between. The CDR3 runs 15 residues. The CDR3 is CASSLDRGFYNEQFF. DNA for the CDR3: TGTGCCAGCAGCTTAGACCGGGGGTTCTACAATGAGCAGTTCTTC.

This chain connects TRBV4-3 to TRBJ1-6; D uncertain. The CDR3 is made up of 18 amino acids. Germline loops: CDR1 LGHNA, CDR2 YSLEER. Trimming shortened V by 0 bases and J by 5 bases, and 17 bases separated the two germline ends. The chain's CDR3 is CASSQESEFTTNNSPLHF. The CDR3 DNA reads as TGCGCCAGCAGCCAAGAAAGTGAGTTTACGACCAATAATTCACCCCTCCACTTT.

The V call is TRBV6-1, the J call TRBJ2-6; D gene uncertain. There are 15 residues in the CDR3. Germline CDR1 MNHNS, CDR2 SASEGT. V gave up 8 bases and J gave up 5 bases, with 16 bases separating them. The DNA for the CDR3 is TGTGCCAGCCTCGCCATTCCCTCCCGGGCCAACGTCCTGACTTTC. This translates into CASLAIPSRANVLTF.

This clonotype has ten or more counts. The chain couples TRBV6-1 to TRBJ1-5, with D unclear. The CDR3 consists of 16 residues. Trimming pared 7 bases from V and 2 bases from J, leaving 18 bases between. Germline V gene lookup returns CDR1 MNHNS and CDR2 SASEGT. The CDR3 region is CASIAAKGSGNQPQHF. As DNA, the CDR3 is TGTGCCAGCATCGCGGCGAAAGGGTCAGGCAATCAGCCCCAGCATTTT.

This clonotype appeared many times. The chain is built from TRBV25-1 and TRBJ1-6; a weak D match, TRBD1 (5 bases). The length of the CDR3 is 15 residues. Germline values: CDR1 MGHDK, CDR2 SYGVNS. V was cut by 5 bases and J by 5 bases, with 13 bases left in between. CDR3 sequence (DNA): TGTGCCAGCAGTCCCGATAAGGGGAATAATTCACCCCTCCACTTT. As protein: CASSPDKGNNSPLHF.

This clonotype showed up just a few times. The CDR3 sequence is CASSLASVQETQYF. For the CDR3, the DNA is TGCGCCAGCAGCTTGGCGTCAGTCCAAGAGACCCAGTACTTC. The chain employs TRBV5-1 and TRBJ2-5, with D hard to call. Trimming stripped 0 bases from V and 1 base from J, with 7 bases between. This CDR3 region has 14 residues. The V gene's germline CDR1 is SGHRS and CDR2 YFSETQ.

This clonotype showed up many times. V usage is TRBV9 and J usage is TRBJ1-6; 9 bases agree with TRBD1. J was trimmed by 7 bases and V by 3 bases; bases with no gene match: 8. The CDR3 runs 16 residues. Germline V gene sequence: CDR1 SGDLS, CDR2 YYNGEE. CDR3 protein: CASSDPPGQGNSPLHF. The CDR3 DNA reads as TGTGCCAGCAGCGACCCACCGGGACAGGGAAATTCACCCCTCCACTTT.

Points on this clonotype: The missing conserved phenylalanine or tryptophan at the end of this CDR3 makes a read error likely. The V gene is TRBV7-9, the J gene TRBJ2-2; D ambiguous. CDR1 is SEHNR, CDR2 FQNEAQ, per germline (reference sequence). The ends were cut back, 3 bases at V and 3 bases at J, with 11 bases in the middle. The CDR3 extends over 15 amino acids. Here the CDR3 reads CASSFKNGDTGELFL. In nucleotides, the CDR3 is TGTGCCAGCAGCTTTAAGAATGGAGACACCGGGGAGCTGTTTCTT.

The J gene is TRBJ2-7, the V gene TRBV3-1; perhaps TRBD1 as D (5 bases). Trimming cost V 2 bases and J 5 bases, with 13 bases left between them. Germline V gene data show CDR1 as LGHDT and CDR2 as YNNKEL (reference sequence). This CDR3 spans 14 amino acids. The CDR3 DNA is TGTGCCAGCAGCCAATCTCTCAGGGCCCACGAGCAGTACTTC. Translated: CASSQSLRAHEQYF.

This clonotype was seen a few times. The chain combines TRBV28 with TRBJ1-6; tentative D call: TRBD1 (6 bases). This CDR3 is built from 14 residues. The V end lost 6 bases, the J end lost 9 bases, and 15 bases lay between the germline ends. Germline assignment: CDR1 MDHEN and CDR2 SYDVKM. CDR3 bases: TGTGCCAGCAGGGCAGGGGTGGTTCGTTCACCCCTCCACTTT. Its translation: CASRAGVVRSPLHF.

There are many counts of this clonotype. The rearrangement joins TRBV11-1 to TRBJ1-2; D is unresolved. V lost 0 bases, J lost 5 bases, and 10 bases lay in between. CDR1 and CDR2 from the germline V gene are SGHAT and FQDESV (reference sequence). The CDR3 totals 14 residues. The CDR3 bases are TGTGCCAGCAGCTTAGCGGCGGACCTGTATGGCTACACCTTC. Translation: CASSLAADLYGYTF.

This clonotype was observed at least ten times. The chain carries TRBV24-1 and TRBJ2-1; D gene ambiguous. The germline V and J ends were trimmed by 3 bases and 0 bases, with 8 bases remaining between them. This CDR3 comprises 15 residues. The germline CDR1 and CDR2 sequences are KGHDR and SFDVKD. CDR3 nucleotides: TGTGCCACCAGTGATGCAGAATACTCCTACAATGAGCAGTTCTTC. Translation: CATSDAEYSYNEQFF.